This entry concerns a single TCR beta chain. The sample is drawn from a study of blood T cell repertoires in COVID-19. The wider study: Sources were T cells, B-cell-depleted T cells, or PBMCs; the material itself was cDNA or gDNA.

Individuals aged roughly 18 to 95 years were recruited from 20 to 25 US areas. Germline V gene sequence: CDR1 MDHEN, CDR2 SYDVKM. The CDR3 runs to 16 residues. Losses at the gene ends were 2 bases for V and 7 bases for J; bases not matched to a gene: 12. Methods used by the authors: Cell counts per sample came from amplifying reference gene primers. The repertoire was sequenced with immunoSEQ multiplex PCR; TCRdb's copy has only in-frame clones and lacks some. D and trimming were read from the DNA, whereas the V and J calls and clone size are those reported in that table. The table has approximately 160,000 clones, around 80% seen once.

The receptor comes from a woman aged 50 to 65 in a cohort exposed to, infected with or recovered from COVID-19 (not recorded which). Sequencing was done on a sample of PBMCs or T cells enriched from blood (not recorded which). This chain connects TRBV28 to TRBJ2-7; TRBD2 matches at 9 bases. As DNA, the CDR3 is TGTGCCAGCAGTTTACTAGCGGGGTTTAGCGTAGGAGAGCAGTACTTC. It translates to CASSLLAGFSVGEQYF.